The next 25 T cell receptor beta chains were all read from a single sample in a study of cytomegalovirus exposure and HLA in healthy donors. The PCR contained 60 Vbeta and 13 Jbeta primers. Sequencing used immunoSEQ multiplex PCR; TCRdb keeps in-frame clones, though not all of them. The table includes 150,000 to 200,000 clones, about nine tenths detected once. Source material: PBMCs. These receptors were obtained from a boy aged 2 to 9 in good health and CMV-seronegative.

CDR3 protein: CAWKPGLAGGQFF. The DNA of the CDR3 is TGTGCCTGGAAGCCGGGACTAGCGGGAGGGCAGTTCTTC. The chain carries TRBV30 and TRBJ2-1; 15 bases are a match to TRBD2. This CDR3 region has 13 residues. CDR1 is GTSNPN, CDR2 SVGIG, per germline (reference sequence). With V trimmed by 4 bases and J by 12 bases, 4 bases remained unmatched.

V is TRBV6-5 and J is TRBJ2-7; D perhaps matches TRBD2 (5 bases). The V gene lost 4 bases and the J gene lost 3 bases, with 13 bases spanning the gap. The CDR3 covers 14 residues. Per the germline V gene, CDR1 is MNHEY and CDR2 is SVGAGI. The CDR3 DNA follows: TGTGCCAGCAGTTCGAGAGGACGGGACTACGAGCAGTACTTC. It translates to CASSSRGRDYEQYF.

The V gene is TRBV6-1, the J gene TRBJ2-5; 8 nucleotides agree with TRBD1. V gave up 5 bases and J gave up 5 bases; unmatched junction bases: 10. Per germline, CDR1 MNHNS and CDR2 SASEGT. This CDR3 comprises 15 residues. In DNA form, the CDR3 reads TGTGCCAGCAGTCATGACAGGGGCAGGGAGGAGACCCAGTACTTC. Translating it yields CASSHDRGREETQYF.

The chain links TRBV7-9 to TRBJ2-7; a weak D match, TRBD1 (7 bases). The CDR3 extends over 17 amino acids. Germline V gene sequence: CDR1 SEHNR, CDR2 FQNEAQ (reference sequence). V lost 2 bases, J lost 6 bases, and 23 bases lay in between. The CDR3 loop reads CASSLTSQGGSSSEQYF. The CDR3 nucleotides read TGTGCCAGCAGCTTAACATCCCAGGGGGGTAGTTCTAGCGAGCAGTACTTC.

The CDR3 DNA sequence: TGTGCCAGCAGCTTATTAGCGGGGGGCAGCTGGGAGACCCAGTACTTC. Protein: CASSLLAGGSWETQYF. The chain has TRBV5-6 and TRBJ2-5; 10 nucleotides match TRBD2. CDR1 SGHDT and CDR2 YYEEEE come from the germline V gene. The CDR3 covers 16 residues. V lost 2 bases and J lost 5; bases outside the gene matches: 9.

This clone appeared a few times. The chain couples TRBV6-1 to TRBJ1-1, with 10 nucleotides matching TRBD1. Trimming took 8 bases from V and 5 from J; bases not matched to a gene: 5. This CDR3 has 13 amino acids. The V gene's germline CDR1 is MNHNS and CDR2 SASEGT. The DNA of the CDR3 is TGTGCCAGCTCTGGACAGGGGGTTACTGAAGCTTTCTTT. It encodes CASSGQGVTEAFF.

The rearrangement joins TRBV5-8 to TRBJ2-4, with 7 bases aligning to TRBD2. V dropped 3 bases and J dropped 15; count of bases not matched to a gene: 21. CDR3 length: 16 residues. CDR1 SGHTS and CDR2 YDEGEE come from the germline V gene. The CDR3 reads CASSSGGGADGTMGYF. CDR3 in DNA: TGTGCCAGCAGCTCTGGGGGAGGGGCAGATGGTACCATGGGGTACTTC. Using reference TRBV5-8 and TRBJ2-4 for the parts outside the CDR3, the full variable domain is EAGVTQSPTHLIKTRGQQATLRCSPISGHTSVYWYQQALGLGLQFLLWYDEGEERNRGNFPPRFSGRQFPNYSSELNVNALELEDSALYLCASSSGGGADGTMGYFGAGTRLSVL.

The V gene is TRBV5-4, the J gene TRBJ2-5; a weak D match, TRBD2 (6 bases). With 2 bases removed from V and 11 bases from J, the gap between germline ends came to 22 bases. Germline lookup yields CDR1 SGHNT and CDR2 YYREEE (reference sequence). This CDR3 region has 15 residues. CDR3 coding DNA: TGTGCCAGCAGCTTCGAGAGGGAGGTGGGTAATGAGCAGTACTTC. Amino acids: CASSFEREVGNEQYF.

The genes are TRBV6-5 and TRBJ2-7; 9 bases agree with TRBD2. With V trimmed by 2 bases and J by 9 bases, 8 bases remained unmatched. The CDR3 has 14 amino acids. Looked up from germline, CDR1 is MNHEY and CDR2 is SVGAGI. The DNA for the CDR3 is TGTGCCAGCAGTTACGCGGGACTAGCCCCTTGGCAGTACTTC. Protein product: CASSYAGLAPWQYF.

This sequence joins TRBV5-4 and TRBJ2-5; D is perhaps TRBD1 (5 bases). Per the germline V gene, CDR1 is SGHNT and CDR2 is YYREEE (reference sequence). Trimming removed 3 bases at V and 1 base at J, with 13 bases between. CDR3 length: 15 amino acids. CDR3 coding DNA: TGTGCCAGCAGCTCCCTTAAGGGGATCCAAGAGACCCAGTACTTC. This translates into CASSSLKGIQETQYF.

The chain couples TRBV2 to TRBJ2-7; 9 nucleotides match TRBD1. Germline CDR1 SNHLY, CDR2 FYNNEI. The CDR3 is 14 amino acids. J gave up 4 bases and V 6 bases, and 7 bases lay outside the gene matches. As DNA, the CDR3 is TGTGCCAGCAGCAGGACAGGGGTGGATTACGAGCAGTACTTC. Its protein is CASSRTGVDYEQYF. Filled out from reference TRBV2 and TRBJ2-7, the complete variable domain reads EPEVTQTPSHQVTQMGQEVILRCVPISNHLYFYWYRQILGQKVEFLVSFYNNEISEKSEIFDDQFSVERPDGSNFTLKIRSTKLEDSAMYFCASSRTGVDYEQYFGPGTRLTVT.

The chain has TRBV28 and TRBJ1-1, with TRBD1 as a possible D gene (5 bases). The CDR3 covers 14 residues. The V gene's germline CDR1 is MDHEN and CDR2 SYDVKM. V was trimmed by 0 bases and J by 0 bases, leaving 5 bases between them. The CDR3: CASSLWTVNTEAFF. The CDR3 DNA reads as TGTGCCAGCAGTTTATGGACAGTGAACACTGAAGCTTTCTTT.

The chain combines TRBV4-2 with TRBJ2-1, with TRBD2 matching over 9 bases. V shed 1 base, J shed 7 bases, and the junction held 8 bases outside the gene matches. The CDR3 has 16 residues. Germline CDR1 is LGHNA and CDR2 is YNFKEQ. CDR3 DNA: TGTGCCAGCAGCCAAGGAGAGGGTAGCGGGAGTAATGAGCAGTTCTTC. It yields the protein CASSQGEGSGSNEQFF.

This clone appeared a single time. This chain joins TRBV9 and TRBJ2-1; D might be TRBD2 (6 bases). Germline CDR1 SGDLS, CDR2 YYNGEE. V lost 9 bases, J lost 0 bases, and 19 bases lay in between. This CDR3 has 16 residues. In DNA form, the CDR3 reads TGTGCCACCCTAGGCGGACCGGGGGACTCCTACAATGAGCAGTTCTTC. It translates to CATLGGPGDSYNEQFF.

The chain uses TRBV6-5 and TRBJ1-6; 8 bases fit TRBD1. This CDR3 is 16 amino acids long. The V gene's germline CDR1 is MNHEY and CDR2 SVGAGI. V dropped 0 bases and J dropped 10; count of bases not matched to a gene: 8. The CDR3 loop is CASSYSVGTGGSPLHF. In nucleotides, the CDR3 is TGTGCCAGCAGTTACTCGGTGGGGACAGGAGGATCACCCCTCCACTTT.

The chain is built from TRBV11-3 and TRBJ2-2; no reliable D call. The V gene lost 5 bases and the J gene lost 7 bases, with 8 bases spanning the gap. CDR3 size: 12 residues. The germline gives CDR1 SGHNT, CDR2 YENEEA. The CDR3 nucleotides are TGTGCCAGCAGCCCGAGTTACGGGGAGCTGTTTTTT. It codes for CASSPSYGELFF. The full variable domain, rest sourced from reference TRBV11-3 and TRBJ2-2, is EAGVVQSPRYKIIEKKQPVAFWCNPISGHNTLYWYLQNLGQGPELLIRYENEEAVDDSQLPKDRFSAERLKGVDSTLKIQPAELGDSAVYLCASSPSYGELFFGEGSRLTVL.

The rearrangement links TRBV6-5 to TRBJ1-1; unclear D gene. In germline, CDR1 is MNHEY, CDR2 SVGAGI. The CDR3 has 13 residues. Deletions cut 6 bases from V and 6 bases from J, with 14 bases between. The chain's CDR3 is CASSIIPSSEAFF. The CDR3 DNA is TGTGCCAGCAGCATAATCCCTAGCTCTGAAGCTTTCTTT.

This clone was counted once. In nucleotides, the CDR3 is TGTGCCAGCAGCGTTGGGACTAGCGGGAGAGCCGGGGAGCTGTTTTTT. Amino acids: CASSVGTSGRAGELFF. V and J are TRBV9 and TRBJ2-2; 14 bases align to TRBD2. The CDR3 is made up of 16 amino acids. Germline lookup yields CDR1 SGDLS and CDR2 YYNGEE. Losses at the gene ends were 2 bases for V and 6 bases for J; bases not matched to a gene: 3.

The count of this clone is one. The chain uses TRBV6-4 and TRBJ2-2, with TRBD2 identical over 8 bases. The CDR3 length is 16 residues. Germline V gives CDR1 MRHNA, CDR2 SNTAGT. The trim removed 0 bases at V and 7 bases at J, leaving 7 bases unmatched. The CDR3 region is CASSDSLRLARGELFF. The CDR3 nucleotides are TGTGCCAGCAGTGACTCTTTGCGACTAGCGCGCGGGGAGCTGTTTTTT.

J is TRBJ1-6 and V is TRBV28; 9 nucleotides line up with TRBD1. Germline V lookup: CDR1 MDHEN, CDR2 SYDVKM. V lost 7 bases and J lost 9; bases outside the gene matches: 4. CDR3 size: 13 residues. Here the CDR3 reads CASIGQGPSPLHF. DNA of the CDR3: TGTGCCAGCATCGGACAGGGGCCTTCACCCCTCCACTTT. Complete variable domain (other parts from reference TRBV28 and TRBJ1-6): DVKVTQSSRYLVKRTGEKVFLECVQDMDHENMFWYRQDPGLGLRLIYFSYDVKMKEKGDIPEGYSVSREKKERFSLILESASTNQTSMYLCASIGQGPSPLHFGNGTRLTVT.

The V gene is TRBV7-8, the J gene TRBJ2-7; 8 positions agree with TRBD1. After removal of 1 base from V and 4 bases from J, the junction contained 6 bases not matched to a gene. Germline CDR1 reads SGHVS; CDR2 reads FQNEAQ. This CDR3 has 15 amino acids. Written as DNA, the CDR3 is TGTGCCAGCAGCTTAGAAGGCAGGGGGCCGTACGAGCAGTACTTC. Translating gives CASSLEGRGPYEQYF.

This clone was observed once. The V and J genes are TRBV30 and TRBJ1-1; D is unclear. Germline V gives CDR1 GTSNPN, CDR2 SVGIG (reference sequence). Trimming shortened V by 7 bases and J by 0 bases, and 12 bases separated the two germline ends. The CDR3 totals 13 residues. CDR3 amino acids: CASRPRMNTEAFF. Here the CDR3 DNA reads TGTGCCTCCCGCCCGAGGATGAACACTGAAGCTTTCTTT. Combining the CDR3 with reference TRBV30 and TRBJ1-1 gives the whole variable domain SQTIHQWPATLVQPVGSPLSLECTVEGTSNPNLYWYRQAAGRGLQLLFYSVGIGQISSEVPQNLSASRPQDRQFILSSKKLLLSDSGFYLCASRPRMNTEAFFGQGTRLTVV.

This clone was found a few times. J is TRBJ1-4 and V is TRBV6-4, with 7 bases aligning to TRBD1. Unmatched junction bases numbered 11, after V lost 8 bases and J lost 8 bases. The germline gives CDR1 MRHNA, CDR2 SNTAGT. The CDR3 extends over 14 amino acids. CDR3: CASSTGVRGEKLFF. The CDR3, as DNA: TGTGCCAGCTCTACAGGGGTTCGTGGGGAAAAACTGTTTTTT.

The rearrangement uses TRBV9 and TRBJ1-5; TRBD1 might be the D (5 bases). The CDR3 totals 15 residues. V lost 0 bases and J 5 bases, leaving 12 bases between the germline ends. Germline V gene lookup returns CDR1 SGDLS and CDR2 YYNGEE. CDR3 sequence (DNA): TGTGCCAGCAGCGTAGGCTCAGGGCCCGATCAGCCCCAGCATTTT. Translated, it gives CASSVGSGPDQPQHF.

The gene calls are TRBV9 and TRBJ2-5; 12 bases agree with TRBD2. The CDR3 is 17 amino acids. Trimming took 0 bases from V and 2 from J; bases not matched to a gene: 5. From germline, CDR1 is SGDLS and CDR2 YYNGEE. In nucleotides, the CDR3 is TGTGCCAGCAGCGTAGGGGCTAGCGGGAGGGTTCAAGAGACCCAGTACTTC. Translation gives CASSVGASGRVQETQYF. Drawing the rest from reference TRBV9 and TRBJ2-5, the complete variable domain is DSGVTQTPKHLITATGQRVTLRCSPRSGDLSVYWYQQSLDQGLQFLIQYYNGEERAKGNILERFSAQQFPDLHSELNLSSLELGDSALYFCASSVGASGRVQETQYFGPGTRLLVL.